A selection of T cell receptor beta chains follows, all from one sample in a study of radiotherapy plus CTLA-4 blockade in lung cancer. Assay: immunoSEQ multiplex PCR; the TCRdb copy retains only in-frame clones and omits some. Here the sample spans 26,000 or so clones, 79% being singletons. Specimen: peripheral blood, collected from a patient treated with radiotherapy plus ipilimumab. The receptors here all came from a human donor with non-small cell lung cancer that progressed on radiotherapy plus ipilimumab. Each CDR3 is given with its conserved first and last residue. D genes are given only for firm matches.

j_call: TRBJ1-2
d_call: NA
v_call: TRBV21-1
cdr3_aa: CASSSRDRVDTYTF

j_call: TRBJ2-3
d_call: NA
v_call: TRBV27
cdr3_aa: CASSLGGRTDTQYF

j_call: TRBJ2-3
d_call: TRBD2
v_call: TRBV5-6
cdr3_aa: CASSLLPLAAADTQYF

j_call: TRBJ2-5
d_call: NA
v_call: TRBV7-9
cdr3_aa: CASSPTGGDEETQYF

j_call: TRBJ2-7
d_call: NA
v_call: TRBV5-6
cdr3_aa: CASSRGGSGYEQYF

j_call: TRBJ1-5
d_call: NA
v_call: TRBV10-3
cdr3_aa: CAISERGVANQPQHF

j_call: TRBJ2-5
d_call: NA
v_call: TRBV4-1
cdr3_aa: CASSQGSGRTQYF

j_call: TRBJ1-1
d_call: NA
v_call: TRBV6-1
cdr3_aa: CASSEAGGGMNTEAFF

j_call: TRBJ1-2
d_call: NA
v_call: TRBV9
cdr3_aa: CASSIREYPNYGYTF

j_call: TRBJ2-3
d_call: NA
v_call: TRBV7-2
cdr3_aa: CASSRQFGTDTQYF

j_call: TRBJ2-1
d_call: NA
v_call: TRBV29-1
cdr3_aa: CSVEVQTRDEQFF

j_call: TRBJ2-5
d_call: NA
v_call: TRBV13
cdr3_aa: CASSPGGDETQYF

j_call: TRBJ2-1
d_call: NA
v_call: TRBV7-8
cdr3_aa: CASSLSPNNEQFF

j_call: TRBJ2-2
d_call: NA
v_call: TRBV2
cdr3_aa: CASSSGPRGELFF

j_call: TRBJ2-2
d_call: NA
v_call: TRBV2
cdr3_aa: CASRGLSTGELFF

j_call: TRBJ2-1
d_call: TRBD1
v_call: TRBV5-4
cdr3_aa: CASSLGQGAEQFF

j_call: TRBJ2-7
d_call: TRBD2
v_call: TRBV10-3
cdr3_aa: CAIKGGGESLEQYF

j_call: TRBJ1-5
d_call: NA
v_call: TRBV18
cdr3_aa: CASSPSSEQPQHF

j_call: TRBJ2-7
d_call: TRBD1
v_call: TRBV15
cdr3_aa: CATSRGDRSYEQYF

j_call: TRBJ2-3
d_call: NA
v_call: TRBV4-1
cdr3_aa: CASSQLLNGDTQYF

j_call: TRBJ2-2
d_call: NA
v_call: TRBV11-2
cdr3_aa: CASSSSSGGGELFF

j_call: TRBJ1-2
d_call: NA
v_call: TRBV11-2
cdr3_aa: CASSSLRGSHNGYTF

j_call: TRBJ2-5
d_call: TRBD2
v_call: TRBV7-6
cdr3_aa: CASSLGPSGRARAQYF

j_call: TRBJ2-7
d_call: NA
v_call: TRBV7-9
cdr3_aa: CASSLSPTATYEQYF

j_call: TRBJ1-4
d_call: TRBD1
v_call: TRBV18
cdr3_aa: CASSRTGTGSEKLFF

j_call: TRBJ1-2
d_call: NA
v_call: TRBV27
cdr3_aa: CASSLGRPKYGYTF

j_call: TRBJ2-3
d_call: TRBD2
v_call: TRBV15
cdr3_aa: CATSDRLAGTDTQYF